The clone carrying this T cell receptor (beta chain) showed up many times. Its antigen is currently unknown. V was clipped by 3 bases and J by 4 bases; unmatched bases: 3. The CDR3 runs to 14 residues. The sample originates from a study of T cells in Graves' hyperthyroidism and ophthalmopathy. The study's findings and limits: Classification by a 13 V-J model distinguished ophthalmopathy from stable hyperthyroidism.

Diagnoses were established using clinical symptoms, serum thyroxine and TRAb, thyroid ultrasound and orbital computed tomography. TCR beta CDR3 sequences were amplified from RNA transcripts. Researchers ran a first-round RT-PCR on the TCR CDR3 using the HTBI primer set. TCRdb processed the multiplex PCR reads anew with MiXCR; each CDR3 protein has one entry. The repertoire has a few hundred thousand distinct CDR3 sequences, around 15% of them found once; the top ten carry roughly 3.3%. The TCR was taken from a woman aged 40 to 49 with Graves' ophthalmopathy. Sequenced sample: blood. This chain joins TRBV12-3 or TRBV12-4 and TRBJ1-3; TRBD1 aligns across 7 bases. The DNA of the CDR3 is TGTGCCAGCAGTTTGCGGACAGGAGGAAACACCATATATTTT. This codes for CASSLRTGGNTIYF.